Listed below are T cell receptor beta chains from one sample, sequenced in a study of T cell responses to AZD1222 COVID-19 vaccine. Only in-frame clones appear in the TCRdb table, and some are missing; sequencing was by immunoSEQ multiplex PCR. The table has roughly 120,000 clones, roughly 92% seen once. Source: peripheral blood, taken on day 0 of AZD1222 vaccination. These receptors came from an adult in good health. The CDR3 runs from the conserved cysteine through the conserved F or W. Each record gives: D gene, V gene, clone size, J gene, CDR3 protein, CDR3 DNA. The D gene is left open where the match is weak. Size values are once, few and many counts, or a class for expanded clones, and some rows have none.

D: .; V: TRBV10-2; size: .; J: TRBJ1-5; CDR3: CASSEVPVPFSSDQPQHF; DNA: TGCGCCAGCAGTGAAGTCCCAGTCCCGTTTTCTAGCGATCAGCCCCAGCATTTT
D: TRBD2; V: TRBV3-1/TRBV3-2; size: .; J: TRBJ2-5; CDR3: CASSPLSGGEETQYF; DNA: TGTGCCAGCAGCCCACTTAGCGGGGGTGAAGAGACCCAGTACTTC
D: .; V: TRBV7-2; size: .; J: TRBJ2-2; CDR3: CASSPESYGTGELFF; DNA: TGTGCCAGCAGCCCCGAGAGTTATGGCACCGGGGAGCTGTTTTTT
D: .; V: TRBV4-1; size: .; J: TRBJ1-3; CDR3: CASSQRLGQASSGNTIYF; DNA: TGCGCCAGCAGCCAAAGGCTCGGGCAGGCCTCCAGTGGAAACACCATATATTTT
D: .; V: TRBV12-3/TRBV12-4; size: .; J: TRBJ2-7; CDR3: CASSLVMTYEQYF; DNA: TGTGCCAGCAGTTTGGTTATGACCTACGAGCAGTACTTC
D: .; V: TRBV19; size: .; J: TRBJ2-7; CDR3: CASLDSSYEQYF; DNA: TGTGCCAGTTTGGACAGCTCCTACGAGCAGTACTTC
D: .; V: TRBV2; size: .; J: TRBJ2-2; CDR3: CASIRTSSSTGELFF; DNA: TGTGCCAGCATCCGGACTTCAAGTAGCACCGGGGAGCTGTTTTTT
D: TRBD1; V: TRBV5-1; size: .; J: TRBJ1-1; CDR3: CASSHRDSGGNTEAFF; DNA: TGCGCCAGCAGCCACCGGGACAGCGGGGGGAACACTGAAGCTTTCTTT
D: TRBD1; V: TRBV3-1/TRBV3-2; size: .; J: TRBJ2-2; CDR3: CASSLPGQGFGELFF; DNA: TGTGCCAGCAGCCTACCGGGACAGGGGTTCGGGGAGCTGTTTTTT
D: .; V: TRBV27; size: .; J: TRBJ1-4; CDR3: CASSSEGSGGEKLFF; DNA: TGTGCCAGCAGTAGTGAGGGGTCCGGGGGTGAAAAACTGTTTTTT
D: .; V: TRBV19; size: .; J: TRBJ1-3; CDR3: CASSSSRAGNTIYF; DNA: TGTGCCAGTAGTTCCTCAAGGGCTGGAAACACCATATATTTT
D: TRBD1; V: TRBV10-1; size: .; J: TRBJ2-7; CDR3: CASSEGTGTHEQYF; DNA: TGCGCCAGCAGTGAGGGGACAGGCACTCACGAGCAGTACTTC
D: TRBD1; V: TRBV19; size: .; J: TRBJ1-6; CDR3: CASTPGGNNSPLHF; DNA: TGTGCCAGTACCCCAGGGGGAAATAATTCACCCCTCCACTTT
D: .; V: TRBV10-3; size: .; J: TRBJ1-3; CDR3: CAISESAGISGNTIYF; DNA: TGTGCCATCAGTGAGTCGGCTGGAATCTCTGGAAACACCATATATTTT
D: .; V: TRBV28; size: .; J: TRBJ2-7; CDR3: CASTPPQGGTSYEQYF; DNA: TGTGCCAGCACCCCCCCTCAAGGGGGAACATCCTACGAGCAGTACTTC
D: TRBD1; V: TRBV19; size: once; J: TRBJ2-7; CDR3: CASSIIGQGPYEQYF; DNA: TGTGCCAGTAGTATTATAGGACAGGGCCCCTACGAGCAGTACTTC
D: .; V: TRBV3-1/TRBV3-2; size: once; J: TRBJ2-7; CDR3: CASSQGQSYEQYF; DNA: TGTGCCAGCAGCCAAGGACAGTCCTACGAGCAGTACTTC
D: .; V: TRBV6-5; size: .; J: TRBJ1-2; CDR3: CASSYNGYTF; DNA: TGTGCCAGCAGTTATAATGGCTACACCTTC
D: TRBD1; V: TRBV2; size: once; J: TRBJ1-3; CDR3: CASGQGLSGNTIYF; DNA: TGTGCCAGCGGACAGGGGTTGTCTGGAAACACCATATATTTT
D: .; V: TRBV7-9; size: .; J: TRBJ1-1; CDR3: CASSLFGTAAFF; DNA: TGTGCCAGCAGCTTATTTGGGACCGCTGCTTTCTTT
D: TRBD1; V: TRBV11-2; size: once; J: TRBJ1-4; CDR3: CASSPRQGSLFF; DNA: TGTGCCAGCAGCCCCCGACAGGGCAGCCTGTTTTTT
D: .; V: TRBV30; size: once; J: TRBJ2-2; CDR3: CAWSVLPVNGELFF; DNA: TGTGCCTGGAGTGTTCTCCCAGTTAACGGGGAGCTGTTTTTT
D: .; V: TRBV30; size: .; J: TRBJ2-1; CDR3: CAWSPSNEQFF; DNA: TGTGCCTGGAGTCCTAGCAATGAGCAGTTCTTC
D: .; V: TRBV5-1; size: .; J: TRBJ1-1; CDR3: CASSWTPLNTEAFF; DNA: TGCGCCAGCAGTTGGACACCTCTGAACACTGAAGCTTTCTTT
D: .; V: TRBV7-9; size: once; J: TRBJ1-1; CDR3: CASSPGWGTEAFF; DNA: TGTGCCAGCAGTCCAGGGTGGGGGACTGAAGCTTTCTTT
D: .; V: TRBV2; size: few; J: TRBJ2-2; CDR3: CASRWDGTGELFF; DNA: TGTGCCAGCAGGTGGGACGGCACCGGGGAGCTGTTTTTT
D: TRBD2; V: TRBV24-1; size: few; J: TRBJ2-3; CDR3: CATSDFTGTSGVRVSTQYF; DNA: TGTGCCACCAGTGATTTTACCGGGACTAGCGGGGTGCGGGTTAGTACGCAGTATTTT
D: .; V: TRBV5-5; size: few; J: TRBJ1-5; CDR3: CASSLGGTAGPQHF; DNA: TGTGCCAGCAGCTTGGGGGGAACCGCGGGGCCCCAGCATTTT
D: .; V: TRBV10-3; size: .; J: TRBJ2-1; CDR3: CAISERQGDNEQFF; DNA: TGTGCCATCAGTGAACGGCAGGGCGACAATGAGCAGTTCTTC
D: .; V: TRBV5-6; size: .; J: TRBJ1-1; CDR3: CASSRDTYTEAFF; DNA: TGTGCCAGCAGCAGGGACACATACACTGAAGCTTTCTTT
D: .; V: TRBV7-9; size: once; J: TRBJ1-2; CDR3: CASSLVEVPNYGYTF; DNA: TGTGCCAGCAGCTTAGTCGAGGTCCCAAACTATGGCTACACCTTC
D: .; V: TRBV6-5; size: .; J: TRBJ2-7; CDR3: CASTPSDSYEQYF; DNA: TGTGCCAGCACCCCATCCGACAGCTACGAGCAGTACTTC
D: .; V: TRBV27; size: .; J: TRBJ1-3; CDR3: CASSLGGSGNTIYF; DNA: TGTGCCAGCAGTCTCGGGGGCTCTGGAAACACCATATATTTT
D: .; V: TRBV6-5; size: .; J: TRBJ2-7; CDR3: CASSYSTEGEQYF; DNA: TGTGCCAGCAGTTACTCGACAGAGGGCGAGCAGTACTTC
D: .; V: TRBV19; size: .; J: TRBJ2-2; CDR3: CASSIELNTGELFF; DNA: TGTGCCAGTAGTATAGAGTTGAACACCGGGGAGCTGTTTTTT
D: TRBD2; V: TRBV6-2/TRBV6-3; size: .; J: TRBJ2-7; CDR3: CASSYSGRAREQYF; DNA: TGTGCCAGCAGTTACTCGGGGAGGGCACGGGAGCAGTACTTC
D: TRBD1; V: TRBV2; size: .; J: TRBJ1-1; CDR3: CASSETGGIGVTEAFF; DNA: TGTGCCAGCAGTGAGACAGGGGGCATTGGTGTCACTGAAGCTTTCTTT
D: TRBD2; V: TRBV11-3; size: once; J: TRBJ2-2; CDR3: CASSPQGSLAGANTGELFF; DNA: TGTGCCAGCAGCCCCCAGGGGTCCTTAGCGGGGGCTAACACCGGGGAGCTGTTTTTT
D: .; V: TRBV11-2; size: .; J: TRBJ1-6; CDR3: CASSLVGSSYNSPLHF; DNA: TGTGCCAGCAGCTTAGTCGGGAGCTCCTATAATTCACCCCTCCACTTT
D: TRBD1; V: TRBV7-6; size: .; J: TRBJ1-1; CDR3: CASSSETGGNTEAFF; DNA: TGTGCCAGCAGCTCAGAGACAGGGGGGAACACTGAAGCTTTCTTT